The clone carrying this TCR beta chain was recorded at least ten times. Its antigen remains unidentified. CDR1 and CDR2 from the germline V gene are MGHRA and YSYEKL. Deletions cut 0 bases from V and 0 bases from J, with 8 bases between. The CDR3 spans 15 residues. This record belongs to a study of molecular identifiers for immune sequencing clone quantification. Turning to the study itself: Four of five splits of RNA from around 18,000 or 91,000 naive CD8 cells were sequenced in replicates.

Bulk libraries came from a prior protocol with listed TCR primers. TCRdb used MiXCR to reprocess the PCR reads, holding one entry per CDR3 protein. This table has 250,000 to 400,000 distinct CDR3 sequences, about 20% appearing once. General study findings and limits: Amid over 900,000 naive cells, spiked Jurkat TCR RNA from one cell was reportedly still detectable.

The TCR sequence derives from a human donor in good health. Some libraries in this study had Jurkat cell RNA spiked in. The chain employs TRBV4-1 and TRBJ1-2, with D unresolved. The sequencing input was naive CD8+ T cells from blood, with Jurkat cell RNA spiked in. Subset indicated: FACS-sorted CD8+CD4-CCR7+CD45RA+ naive T cells. As DNA, the CDR3 is TGCGCCAGCAGCCAAGATGGGCAAACTAACTATGGCTACACCTTC. Translation: CASSQDGQTNYGYTF.